This is a list of T cell receptor gamma chains from one sample in a study of intestinal T cells in coeliac disease. TCRdb reapplied CATT to the multiplex PCR reads. The profile shows hundreds of gamma-chain clones, more than 35% of them singletons. Input material: a duodenal biopsy. The receptor source for this set is a human donor who served as a control with a normal duodenal biopsy, not a healthy volunteer. CDR3s include the opening cysteine and the closing phenylalanine or tryptophan. Clone size is not always given. Where it is, it says once, few, many or a class for expanded clones.

V: TRGV10; J: TRGJ1/TRGJ2; size: large; DNA: TGTGCTGCGTGGGATTCGGATTATAAGAAACTCTTT; CDR3: CAAWDSDYKKLF
V: TRGV9; J: TRGJ1/TRGJ2; size: .; DNA: TGTGCCCTTTGTGGGAGGTGCAATTATAAGAAACTCTTT; CDR3: CALCGRCNYKKLF
V: TRGV8; J: TRGJP2; size: few; DNA: TGTGCCACCTGGGCCCACATACGTGATTGGATCAAGACGTTT; CDR3: CATWAHIRDWIKTF
V: TRGV9; J: TRGJ1/TRGJ2; size: few; DNA: TGTGCCTTGTGGGAGCCATTATTTTATAAGAAACTCTTT; CDR3: CALWEPLFYKKLF
V: TRGV2; J: TRGJ1/TRGJ2; size: .; DNA: TGTGCCACCTGGGAGGGAAGATATTATAAGAAACTCTTT; CDR3: CATWEGRYYKKLF
V: TRGV11; J: TRGJP2; size: few; DNA: TGTGCCTGCTCTATAAATTGGATCAAGACGTTT; CDR3: CACSINWIKTF
V: TRGV3; J: TRGJ1/TRGJ2; size: large; DNA: TGTGCCACCTGGGACAGGAGGCCTGACCGGCGGGGTTATAAGAAACTCTTT; CDR3: CATWDRRPDRRGYKKLF
V: TRGV2; J: TRGJP2; size: .; DNA: TGTGCCACCTGGGACAGGTCCCATCATAGTAGTGATTGGATCAAGACGTTT; CDR3: CATWDRSHHSSDWIKTF
V: TRGV11; J: TRGJ1/TRGJ2; size: .; DNA: TGTGCCCTGCTGGATTATTATAAGAAACTCTTT; CDR3: CALLDYYKKLF
V: TRGV11; J: TRGJ1/TRGJ2; size: .; DNA: TGTGCCTGCTGGGGGTATTATAAGAAACTCTTT; CDR3: CACWGYYKKLF
V: TRGV2; J: TRGJP2; size: .; DNA: TGTGCACCTGGGACGGGCGAAGGTGATTGGATCAAGACGTTT; CDR3: CAPGTGEGDWIKTF
V: TRGV8; J: TRGJP2; size: .; DNA: TGTGCCACCTGGGGTAAAACCGAAGATAGTAGTGATTGGATCAAGACGTTT; CDR3: CATWGKTEDSSDWIKTF
V: TRGV11; J: TRGJP2; size: .; DNA: TGTGCCTGCTGGATTAGGCACATTGGAATCAAGACGTTT; CDR3: CACWIRHIGIKTF
V: TRGV2; J: TRGJ1/TRGJ2; size: .; DNA: TGTGCCACCTGGCAGAATTATTATAAGAAACTCTTT; CDR3: CATWQNYYKKLF
V: TRGV9; J: TRGJ1/TRGJ2; size: .; DNA: TGTGCCTTGTGGGAGGGGGATTATAAGAAACTCTTT; CDR3: CALWEGDYKKLF
V: TRGV8; J: TRGJ1/TRGJ2; size: .; DNA: TGTGCACCTGGGATAGATTATAAGAAACTCTTT; CDR3: CAPGIDYKKLF